This T cell receptor (beta chain) was recovered during a study of cytomegalovirus exposure and HLA in healthy donors. The CDR3 has 12 amino acids. Germline V gives CDR1 SGHTA, CDR2 FQGTGA. V was pared by 5 bases and J by 2 bases, with 6 bases between. Use of 60 Vbeta and 13 Jbeta primers characterized the PCR. Method: immunoSEQ multiplex PCR; TCRdb's copy keeps in-frame clones and lacks some. The sample lists under 150,000 clones, around 78% occurring once. Note on this clone: The antigen remains unidentified.

Study conclusions and caveats: In a later analysis, a genetic analysis reported fewer productive-TCR N-insertions in an Asian-associated ancestry cluster than the cohort average. From TCR beta sequences, most subjects' HLA-A and HLA-B alleles were reportedly predicted accurately.

The gene calls are TRBV7-3 and TRBJ2-5; D remains ambiguous. The sequence derives from a female donor in good health and CMV-seropositive. Sequenced sample: PBMCs. In nucleotides, the CDR3 is TGTGCCAGCAGCCCAAATCAAGAGACCCAGTACTTC. This gives the protein CASSPNQETQYF.